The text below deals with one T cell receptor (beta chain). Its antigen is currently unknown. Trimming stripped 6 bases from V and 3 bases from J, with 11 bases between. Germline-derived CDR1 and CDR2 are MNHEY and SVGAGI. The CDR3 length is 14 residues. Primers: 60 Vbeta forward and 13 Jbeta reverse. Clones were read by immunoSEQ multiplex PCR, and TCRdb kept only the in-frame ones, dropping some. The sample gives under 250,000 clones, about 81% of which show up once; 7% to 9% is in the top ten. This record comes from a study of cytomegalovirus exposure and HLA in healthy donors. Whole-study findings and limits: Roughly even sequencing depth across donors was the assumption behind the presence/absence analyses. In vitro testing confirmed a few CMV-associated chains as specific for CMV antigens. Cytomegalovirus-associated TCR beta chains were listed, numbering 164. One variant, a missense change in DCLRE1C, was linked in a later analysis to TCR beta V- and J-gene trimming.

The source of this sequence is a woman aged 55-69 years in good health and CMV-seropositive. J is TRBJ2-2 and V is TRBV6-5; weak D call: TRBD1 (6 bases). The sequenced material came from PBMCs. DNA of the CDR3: TGTGCCAGCAGCCTAAACAGGGACACCGGGGAGCTGTTTTTT. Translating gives CASSLNRDTGELFF.